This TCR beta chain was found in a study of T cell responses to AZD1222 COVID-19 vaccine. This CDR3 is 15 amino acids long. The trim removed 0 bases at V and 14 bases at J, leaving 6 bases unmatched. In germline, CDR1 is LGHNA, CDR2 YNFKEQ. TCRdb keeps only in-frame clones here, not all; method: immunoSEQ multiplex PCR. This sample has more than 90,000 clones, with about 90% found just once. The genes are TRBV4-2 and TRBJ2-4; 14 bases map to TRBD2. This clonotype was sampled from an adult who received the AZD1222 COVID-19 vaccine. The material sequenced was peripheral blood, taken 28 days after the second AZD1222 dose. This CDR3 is CASSQDGTSGRAKYF. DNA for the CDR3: TGTGCCAGCAGCCAAGACGGGACTAGCGGGAGAGCGAAGTACTTC.